Sequencing of this T cell receptor (beta chain) was carried out in a study of blood T cells in healthy people across ages. Next came a second PCR, run for about 6 to 11 cycles, which used a sample-barcoded 5' primer along with a J-beta primer mix. A template-switch adaptor with 12 random nucleotides tagged each cDNA molecule. Each of the samples gave a minimum of 2.5 million paired-end reads that contained CDR3. TCRdb analysed the 5' RACE reads with MiXCR anew, one entry per CDR3 protein. Of 800,000 to 1,000,000 distinct CDR3 sequences in the sample, 45% to 50% were seen once. V dropped 0 bases and J dropped 5; count of bases not matched to a gene: 8. Germline V lookup: CDR1 SNHLY, CDR2 FYNNEI. The CDR3 is 18 amino acids.

Sequencing was done on a sample of blood. This receptor was taken from a man aged 30 to 39 in good health. The rearrangement links TRBV2 to TRBJ2-1; 12 positions match TRBD2. CDR3 region: CASSEALGLAGGNNEQFF. The CDR3 DNA is TGTGCCAGCAGTGAAGCGCTTGGGCTAGCGGGGGGGAACAATGAGCAGTTCTTC.